The rows below give T cell receptor beta chains drawn from one sample of a study of PD-1 blockade in classical Hodgkin lymphoma. Method: immunoSEQ multiplex PCR; TCRdb's copy keeps in-frame clones and lacks some. The table lists tens of thousands of clones, around 67% of them singletons. The starting material was peripheral blood mononuclear cells (PBMCs), obtained before the second cycle of nivolumab. These receptors were taken from a human donor with classical Hodgkin lymphoma. Both conserved end residues are trimmed from each CDR3. Fields, in order: J gene, V gene, CDR3 protein.

>TRBJ2-7|TRBV5-1
ASSLDTGGKEQY
>TRBJ2-3|TRBV7-9
ASSLGGLNTQY
>TRBJ2-5|TRBV4-1
ASSQPSGEETQY
>TRBJ2-3|TRBV2
ASSPQLGTDTQY
>TRBJ1-1|TRBV19
ASSLQGRGTEAF
>TRBJ2-5|TRBV4-2
ASSQGVSGGIEETQY
>TRBJ2-7|TRBV7-2
ASSSQRGGPYEQY
>TRBJ2-7|TRBV28
ASSLILGGYEQY
>TRBJ2-7|TRBV9
ASSGAPGHLSYEQY
>TRBJ2-7|TRBV4-3
ASSQDSGFGYEQY
>TRBJ2-1|TRBV4-1
ASSQEATSGGLNEQF
>TRBJ2-7|TRBV5-4
ASSWSNRLHAYEQY
>TRBJ1-6|TRBV2
ASRGTGTPLH
>TRBJ2-3|TRBV5-1
ASSEISGGTDTQY